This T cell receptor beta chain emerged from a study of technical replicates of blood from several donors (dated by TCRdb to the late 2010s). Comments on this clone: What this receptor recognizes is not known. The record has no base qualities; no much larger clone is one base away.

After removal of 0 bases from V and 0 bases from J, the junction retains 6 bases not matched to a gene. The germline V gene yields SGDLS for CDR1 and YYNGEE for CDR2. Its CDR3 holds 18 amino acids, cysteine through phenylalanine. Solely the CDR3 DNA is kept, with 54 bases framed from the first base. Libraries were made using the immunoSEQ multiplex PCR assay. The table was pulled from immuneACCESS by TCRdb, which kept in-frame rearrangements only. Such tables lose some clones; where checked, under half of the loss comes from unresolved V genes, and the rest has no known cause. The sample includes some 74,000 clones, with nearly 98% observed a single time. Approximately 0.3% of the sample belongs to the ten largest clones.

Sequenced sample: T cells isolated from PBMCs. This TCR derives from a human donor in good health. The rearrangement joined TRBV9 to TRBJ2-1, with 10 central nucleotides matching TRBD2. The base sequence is TGTGCCAGCAGCGTAGGGCCAGCGGGAGGGAGCTCCTACAATGAGCAGTTCTTC. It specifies CASSVGPAGGSSYNEQFF.